A selection of T cell receptor beta chains follows, all from one sample in a study of early T cells in non-severe SARS-CoV-2 infection. TCRdb itself ran the 5' RACE reads through MiXCR, one entry per CDR3 protein. The top ten hold more than 1.1% of the sample, which has 20,000 to 25,000 distinct CDR3 sequences, under 5% seen once. Sequenced sample: whole blood. These receptors originate from an adult who was a healthcare worker with PCR-confirmed SARS-CoV-2 infection or an uninfected control (not recorded which). The CDR3 runs from the conserved cysteine through the conserved F or W. D genes are given only for firm matches. The size field is filled for only some rows; it gives once, few, many or a size class.

TRBJ2-3 | many | NA | TRBV29-1 | CSARGLGTDTQYF | TGCAGCGCCAGAGGTCTCGGCACAGATACGCAGTATTTT
TRBJ2-1 | many | NA | TRBV13 | CASSLGLPISYNEQFF | TGTGCCAGCAGCTTAGGCTTGCCGATATCCTACAATGAGCAGTTCTTC
TRBJ1-1 | medium-sized | NA | TRBV6-2/TRBV6-3 | CASSVGNTEAFF | TGTGCCAGCAGCGTCGGGAACACTGAAGCTTTCTTT
TRBJ1-5 | medium-sized | NA | TRBV5-6 | CASSLGGGDGLGNQPQHF | TGTGCCAGCAGCTTGGGCGGGGGTGATGGGCTTGGCAATCAGCCCCAGCATTTT
TRBJ2-1 | many | NA | TRBV5-1 | CASSLRSEPYNEQFF | TGCGCCAGCAGCTTGAGATCAGAACCCTACAATGAGCAGTTCTTC
TRBJ1-1 | many | NA | TRBV21-1 | CARQGGTEAFF | TGTGCCAGACAGGGGGGGACTGAAGCTTTCTTT
TRBJ2-3 | NA | TRBD2 | TRBV20-1 | CSALTLSGAITDTQYF | TGCAGTGCCTTAACTTTAAGCGGGGCGATCACAGATACGCAGTATTTT
TRBJ2-1 | few | TRBD2 | TRBV12-3/TRBV12-4 | CASSLKLAGDNEQFF | TGTGCCAGCAGTTTAAAACTAGCGGGGGACAATGAGCAGTTCTTC
TRBJ2-3 | medium-sized | TRBD1 | TRBV5-1 | CASSVDRRVDTQYF | TGCGCCAGCAGCGTGGACAGGCGGGTAGATACGCAGTATTTT
TRBJ1-5 | many | NA | TRBV12-3/TRBV12-4 | CASRLGTQGHQPQHF | TGTGCCAGCAGGTTGGGGACCCAGGGACATCAGCCCCAGCATTTT
TRBJ1-4 | many | NA | TRBV12-3/TRBV12-4 | CASSSTGGWDYEKLFF | TGTGCCAGCAGCTCTACTGGGGGTTGGGACTATGAAAAACTGTTTTTT
TRBJ2-1 | many | TRBD2 | TRBV11-2 | CASSFRTSGAHEQFF | TGTGCCAGCAGCTTTCGGACTAGCGGGGCTCATGAGCAGTTCTTC
TRBJ2-3 | medium-sized | NA | TRBV30 | CASPWPHGRGDTQYF | TGTGCCTCGCCGTGGCCGCATGGACGCGGAGATACGCAGTATTTT
TRBJ1-4 | many | TRBD1 | TRBV5-4 | CASSLRDSGEKLFF | TGTGCCAGCAGCCTCCGGGACAGCGGTGAAAAACTGTTTTTT
TRBJ2-6 | many | TRBD1 | TRBV12-3/TRBV12-4 | CASRTGGGGANVLTF | TGTGCCAGCAGGACAGGGGGCGGTGGGGCCAACGTCCTGACTTTC
TRBJ2-3 | few | NA | TRBV9 | CASSVASPGTYSSTDTQYF | TGTGCCAGCAGCGTAGCTAGTCCCGGGACATATTCAAGCACAGATACGCAGTATTTT
TRBJ2-7 | many | NA | TRBV12-3/TRBV12-4 | CASSLAGGVYYEQYF | TGTGCCAGCAGTTTAGCGGGGGGTGTTTACTACGAGCAGTACTTC
TRBJ1-1 | many | NA | TRBV7-9 | CASSLVAALGLSF | TGTGCCAGCAGCTTAGTGGCAGCTTTGGGGCTTTCCTTT
TRBJ2-2 | many | NA | TRBV5-1 | CASSLFGGELFF | TGCGCCAGCAGCTTGTTCGGCGGGGAGCTGTTTTTT
TRBJ2-5 | few | TRBD2 | TRBV28 | CASIGGGASQETQYF | TGTGCCAGCATCGGCGGGGGGGCGTCACAAGAGACCCAGTACTTC
TRBJ1-1 | few | NA | TRBV18 | CASSPSQGPGNTEAFF | TGTGCCAGCTCACCCTCTCAGGGCCCGGGTAACACTGAAGCTTTCTTT
TRBJ2-1 | many | TRBD2 | TRBV9 | CASSVQLAGLDEQFF | TGTGCCAGCAGCGTACAACTAGCGGGGTTGGATGAGCAGTTCTTC
TRBJ2-2 | NA | NA | TRBV14 | CASSQGGRGYNTGELFF | TGTGCCAGCAGCCAAGGAGGTCGGGGGTATAACACCGGGGAGCTGTTTTTT
TRBJ2-1 | medium-sized | TRBD1 | TRBV10-1 | CASSSYRGGTNEQFF | TGCGCCAGCAGTTCTTACAGGGGCGGTACCAATGAGCAGTTCTTC
TRBJ2-2 | many | NA | TRBV18 | CASSLQRGTGELFF | TGTGCCAGCTCACTCCAAAGGGGCACCGGGGAGCTGTTTTTT
TRBJ1-2 | few | NA | TRBV19 | CASSIGGRANGYTF | TGTGCCAGTAGTATTGGAGGCAGGGCGAATGGCTACACCTTC
TRBJ2-3 | few | NA | TRBV18 | CASSPLVAFRSTDTQYF | TGTGCCAGCTCACCACTCGTAGCATTTCGGAGCACAGATACGCAGTATTTT
TRBJ1-1 | many | NA | TRBV29-1 | CSVESVGAYTEAFF | TGCAGCGTTGAATCCGTGGGGGCGTACACTGAAGCTTTCTTT
TRBJ1-2 | medium-sized | NA | TRBV20-1 | CSAPDSLYGYTF | TGCAGTGCTCCCGACAGCCTCTATGGCTACACCTTC
TRBJ1-3 | many | NA | TRBV30 | CAWITDGNTIYF | TGTGCCTGGATAACGGACGGAAACACCATATATTTT
TRBJ2-7 | many | NA | TRBV7-6 | CASSLGGRSYEQYF | TGTGCCAGCAGCTTAGGAGGCAGATCCTACGAGCAGTACTTC
TRBJ2-3 | many | NA | TRBV6-2/TRBV6-3 | CASKRSDTQYF | TGTGCCAGCAAGAGATCGGATACGCAGTATTTT
TRBJ1-1 | medium-sized | NA | TRBV30 | CAWSPGGAPENTEAFF | TGTGCCTGGAGTCCTGGGGGGGCGCCGGAAAACACTGAAGCTTTCTTT
TRBJ2-3 | many | TRBD2 | TRBV6-4 | CASSDSAGGPDTQYF | TGTGCCAGCAGTGACTCAGCGGGGGGGCCAGATACGCAGTATTTT
TRBJ2-3 | medium-sized | TRBD2 | TRBV10-3 | CAISVLAGAFTDTQYF | TGTGCCATCAGTGTCTTAGCGGGGGCATTCACAGATACGCAGTATTTT
TRBJ1-5 | many | NA | TRBV5-1 | CASSLSPGSNQPQHF | TGCGCCAGCAGCTTGTCCCCAGGAAGCAATCAGCCCCAGCATTTT
TRBJ2-7 | NA | NA | TRBV11-3 | CASSLGSGNEQYF | TGTGCCAGCAGCTTAGGATCAGGGAACGAGCAGTACTTC
TRBJ2-5 | many | NA | TRBV9 | CASSVGGIETQYF | TGTGCCAGCAGCGTAGGGGGGATAGAGACCCAGTACTTC
TRBJ1-4 | many | NA | TRBV12-5 | CASAADGVKLFF | TGTGCTAGTGCGGCGGATGGGGTAAAACTGTTTTTT
TRBJ2-5 | few | TRBD2 | TRBV19 | CASSIGTSPKETQYF | TGTGCCAGTAGTATTGGGACTAGCCCCAAAGAGACCCAGTACTTC
TRBJ2-2 | many | TRBD1 | TRBV6-4 | CASSDSQGDTGELFF | TGTGCCAGCAGTGACTCTCAGGGGGACACCGGGGAGCTGTTTTTT